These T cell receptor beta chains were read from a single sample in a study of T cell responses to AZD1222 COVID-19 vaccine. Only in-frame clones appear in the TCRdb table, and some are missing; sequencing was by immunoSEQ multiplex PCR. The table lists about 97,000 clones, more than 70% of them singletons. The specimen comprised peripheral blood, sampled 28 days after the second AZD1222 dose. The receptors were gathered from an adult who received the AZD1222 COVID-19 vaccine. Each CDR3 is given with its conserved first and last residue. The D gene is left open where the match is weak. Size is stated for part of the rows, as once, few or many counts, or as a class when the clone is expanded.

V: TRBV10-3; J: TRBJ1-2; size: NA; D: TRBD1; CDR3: CAVQGQGAVGYTF; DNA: TGTGCCGTGCAGGGACAGGGGGCCGTAGGCTACACCTTC
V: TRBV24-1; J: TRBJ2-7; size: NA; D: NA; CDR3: CATSTELDWEYEQYF; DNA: TGTGCCACCAGTACCGAACTTGACTGGGAGTACGAGCAGTACTTC
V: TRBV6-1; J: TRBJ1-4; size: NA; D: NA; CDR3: CASSDLSPVLSEKLFF; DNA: TGTGCCAGCAGTGACCTATCCCCCGTTTTGTCTGAAAAACTGTTTTTT
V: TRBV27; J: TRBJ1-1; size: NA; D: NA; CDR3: CASSLYRTLADTEAFF; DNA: TGTGCCAGCAGTTTATACAGGACCCTTGCGGACACTGAAGCTTTCTTT
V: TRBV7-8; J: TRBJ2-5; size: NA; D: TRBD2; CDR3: CASSQRLAGAQETQYF; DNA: TGTGCCAGCAGCCAACGACTAGCGGGGGCCCAAGAGACCCAGTACTTC
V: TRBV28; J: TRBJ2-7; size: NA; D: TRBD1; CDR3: CASSGRLGQGFYEQYF; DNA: TGTGCCAGCAGCGGAAGATTGGGACAGGGGTTCTACGAGCAGTACTTC
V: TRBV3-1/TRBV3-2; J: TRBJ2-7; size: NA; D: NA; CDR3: CASSQGPPTAAHEQYF; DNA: TGTGCCAGCAGCCAAGGACCCCCGACGGCGGCCCACGAGCAGTACTTC
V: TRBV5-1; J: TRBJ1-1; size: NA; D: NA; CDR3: CASSLVGGPNTEAFF; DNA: TGCGCCAGCAGCTTGGTTGGGGGCCCGAACACTGAAGCTTTCTTT
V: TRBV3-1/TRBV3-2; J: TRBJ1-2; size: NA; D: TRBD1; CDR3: CASTRSGQHNYGYTF; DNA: TGTGCCAGCACCCGATCGGGACAGCATAACTATGGCTACACCTTC
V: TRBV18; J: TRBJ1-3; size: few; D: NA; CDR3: CASSLAGQLSGNTIYF; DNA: TGTGCCAGCTCGCTAGCGGGACAACTCTCTGGAAACACCATATATTTT
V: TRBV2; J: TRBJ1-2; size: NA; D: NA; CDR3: CASSGGPNYGYTF; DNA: TGTGCCAGCAGTGGAGGGCCCAACTATGGCTACACCTTC
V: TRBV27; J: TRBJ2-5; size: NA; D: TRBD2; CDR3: CASSFQAGGPETQYF; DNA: TGTGCCAGCAGTTTTCAAGCGGGGGGGCCTGAGACCCAGTACTTC
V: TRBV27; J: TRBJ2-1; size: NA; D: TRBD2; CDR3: CASSPPGLAYRNEQFF; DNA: TGTGCCAGCAGTCCCCCGGGACTAGCATACCGTAATGAGCAGTTCTTC
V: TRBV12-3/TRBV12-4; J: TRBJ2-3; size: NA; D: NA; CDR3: CASSAIQGVTQYF; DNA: TGTGCCAGCAGTGCGATACAGGGAGTTACGCAGTATTTT
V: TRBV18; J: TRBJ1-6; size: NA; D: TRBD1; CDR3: CASSLEGASSPLHF; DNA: TGTGCCAGCTCACTTGAGGGGGCGAGTTCACCCCTCCACTTT
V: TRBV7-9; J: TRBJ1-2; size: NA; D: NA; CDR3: CASSTGVRGHGYGYTF; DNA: TGTGCCAGCAGCACGGGGGTTCGGGGGCACGGCTATGGCTACACCTTC
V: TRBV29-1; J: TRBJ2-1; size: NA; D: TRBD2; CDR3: CSVRGSGSGGEYNEQFF; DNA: TGCAGCGTCCGCGGTAGCGGGAGCGGTGGCGAATACAATGAGCAGTTCTTC
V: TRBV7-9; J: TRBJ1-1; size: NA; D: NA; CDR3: CASSLGGGGTEAFF; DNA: TGTGCCAGCAGCTTAGGGGGAGGGGGCACTGAAGCTTTCTTT
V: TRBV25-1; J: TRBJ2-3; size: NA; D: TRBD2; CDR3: CASSEIPAGGIDTQYF; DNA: TGTGCCAGCAGTGAAATCCCAGCGGGAGGGATAGATACGCAGTATTTT
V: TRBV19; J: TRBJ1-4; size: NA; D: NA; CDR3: CASNKVAETNEKLFF; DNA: TGTGCCAGTAACAAGGTGGCAGAAACTAATGAAAAACTGTTTTTT
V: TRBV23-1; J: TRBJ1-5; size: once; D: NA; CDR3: CAPRMWGGGSNQPQHF; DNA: TGCGCCCCCCGTATGTGGGGGGGTGGAAGCAATCAGCCCCAGCATTTT
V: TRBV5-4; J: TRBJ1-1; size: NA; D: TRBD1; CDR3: CASSPRGQLNTEAFF; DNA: TGTGCCAGCAGCCCACGGGGACAGCTAAACACTGAAGCTTTCTTT
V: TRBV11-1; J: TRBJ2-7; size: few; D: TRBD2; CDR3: CASSVGGEQYF; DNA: TGTGCCAGCAGCGTGGGGGGGGAGCAGTACTTC
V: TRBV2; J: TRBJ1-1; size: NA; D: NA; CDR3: CASSGGFGGNVAFF; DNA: TGTGCCAGCAGTGGGGGCTTCGGGGGGAATGTAGCTTTCTTT
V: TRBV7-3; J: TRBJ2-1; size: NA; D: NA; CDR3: CASGAGRVSYNEQFF; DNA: TGTGCCAGTGGCGCGGGACGTGTCTCTTACAATGAGCAGTTCTTC
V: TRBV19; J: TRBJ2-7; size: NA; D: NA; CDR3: CASSPDRTYSYEQYF; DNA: TGTGCCAGTAGTCCGGACAGAACCTACTCCTACGAGCAGTACTTC
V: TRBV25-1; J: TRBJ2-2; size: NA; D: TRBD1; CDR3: CASSSTGAANTGELFF; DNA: TGTGCCAGCAGCTCGACAGGGGCCGCGAACACCGGGGAGCTGTTTTTT
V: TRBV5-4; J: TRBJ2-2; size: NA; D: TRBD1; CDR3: CASSPPGTGGTGELFF; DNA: TGTGCCAGCAGCCCTCCAGGGACAGGAGGCACCGGGGAGCTGTTTTTT
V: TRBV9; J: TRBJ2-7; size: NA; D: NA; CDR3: CASSVEAAYTYEQYF; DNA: TGTGCCAGCAGCGTAGAGGCAGCATATACCTACGAGCAGTACTTC
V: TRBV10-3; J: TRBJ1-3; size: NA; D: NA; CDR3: CAIREGSGNTIYF; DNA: TGTGCCATCAGGGAAGGCTCTGGAAACACCATATATTTT
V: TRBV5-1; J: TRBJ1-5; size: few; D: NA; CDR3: CASSPADSSNQPQHF; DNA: TGCGCCAGCAGCCCTGCTGATAGTAGCAATCAGCCCCAGCATTTT
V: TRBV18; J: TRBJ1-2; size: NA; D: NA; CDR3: CASSPIMSGLQYYGYTF; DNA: TGTGCCAGCTCACCCATAATGTCGGGCCTTCAATACTATGGCTACACCTTC
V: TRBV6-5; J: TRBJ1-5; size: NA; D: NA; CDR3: CASGAARGDWPQHF; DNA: TGTGCCAGCGGGGCAGCCAGGGGCGATTGGCCCCAGCATTTT
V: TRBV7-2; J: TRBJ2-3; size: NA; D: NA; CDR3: CASSHPPRVDTQYF; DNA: TGTGCCAGCAGCCATCCCCCCCGGGTAGATACGCAGTATTTT
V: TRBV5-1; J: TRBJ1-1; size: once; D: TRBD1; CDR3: CASSTQGQGGTEAFF; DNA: TGCGCCAGCAGCACTCAGGGACAGGGAGGCACTGAAGCTTTCTTT
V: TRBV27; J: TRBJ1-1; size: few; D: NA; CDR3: CASKGAGGAFF; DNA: TGTGCCAGCAAAGGGGCAGGCGGTGCTTTCTTT
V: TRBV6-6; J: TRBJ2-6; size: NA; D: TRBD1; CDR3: CASSRRDRGTSSGANVLTF; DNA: TGTGCCAGCAGTCGCCGGGACAGGGGGACCAGCTCTGGGGCCAACGTCCTGACTTTC
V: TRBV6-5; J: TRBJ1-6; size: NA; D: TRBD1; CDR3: CASTGQGGGNSPLHF; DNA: TGTGCCAGCACCGGACAGGGGGGAGGTAATTCACCCCTCCACTTT
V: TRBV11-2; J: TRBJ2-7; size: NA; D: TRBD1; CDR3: CASSTGTGAEQYF; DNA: TGTGCCAGCAGCACCGGGACAGGGGCCGAGCAGTACTTC
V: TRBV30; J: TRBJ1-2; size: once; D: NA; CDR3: CAWSVGVSYSYGYTF; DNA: TGTGCCTGGAGTGTAGGGGTCAGTTACAGCTATGGCTACACCTTC
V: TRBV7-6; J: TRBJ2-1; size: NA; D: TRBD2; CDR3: CASSPLTSGSYNEQFF; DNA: TGTGCCAGCAGCCCTTTGACTAGCGGGAGTTACAATGAGCAGTTCTTC
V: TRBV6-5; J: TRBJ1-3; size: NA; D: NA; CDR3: CASRGTGNTIYF; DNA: TGTGCCAGCCGGGGTACCGGAAACACCATATATTTT
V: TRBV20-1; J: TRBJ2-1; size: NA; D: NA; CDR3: CSASISNEQFF; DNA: TGCAGTGCTAGTATTTCCAATGAGCAGTTCTTC
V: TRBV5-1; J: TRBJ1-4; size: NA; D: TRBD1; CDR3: CASSSGTGSEKLFF; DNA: TGCGCCAGCAGCTCCGGGACAGGGTCTGAAAAACTGTTTTTT
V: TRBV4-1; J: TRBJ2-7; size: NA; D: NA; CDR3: CASKPTGSYEQYF; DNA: TGCGCCAGCAAACCGACAGGATCCTACGAGCAGTACTTC
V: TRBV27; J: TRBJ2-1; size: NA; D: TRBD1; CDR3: CAASGTGGVGTYNEQFF; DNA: TGTGCCGCCTCCGGGACAGGGGGCGTCGGTACCTACAATGAGCAGTTCTTC
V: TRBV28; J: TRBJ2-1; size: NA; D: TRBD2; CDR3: CASTPGGGHFNEQFF; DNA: TGTGCCAGCACCCCCGGGGGAGGGCACTTCAATGAGCAGTTCTTC